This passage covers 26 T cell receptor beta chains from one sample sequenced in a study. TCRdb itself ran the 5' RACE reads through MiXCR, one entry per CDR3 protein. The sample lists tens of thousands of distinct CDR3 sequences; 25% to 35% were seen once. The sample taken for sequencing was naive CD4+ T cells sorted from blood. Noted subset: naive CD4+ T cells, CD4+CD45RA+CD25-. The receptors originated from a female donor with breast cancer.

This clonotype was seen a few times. The CDR3 nucleotides read TGTGCCTCGCCCGGGGCCGGACTCGACAATGAGCAGTTCTTC. Encoded protein: CASPGAGLDNEQFF. The chain employs TRBV30 and TRBJ2-1; the D gene could be TRBD1 or TRBD2 (5 bases each). Trimming took off 7 bases at V and 5 bases at J, with 18 bases between the two ends. The CDR3 has 14 amino acids. Germline CDR1 GTSNPN, CDR2 SVGIG (reference sequence). The full variable domain, with the rest looked up from reference TRBV30 and TRBJ2-1, is SQTIHQWPATLVQPVGSPLSLECTVEGTSNPNLYWYRQAAGRGLQLLFYSVGIGQISSEVPQNLSASRPQDRQFILSSKKLLLSDSGFYLCASPGAGLDNEQFFGPGTRLTVL.

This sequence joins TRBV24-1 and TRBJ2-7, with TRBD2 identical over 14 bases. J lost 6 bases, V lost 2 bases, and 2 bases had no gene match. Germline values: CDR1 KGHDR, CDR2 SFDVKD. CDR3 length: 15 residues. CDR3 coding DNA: TGTGCCACCAGTGATTGGACTAGCGGGAGGTTCGAGCAGTACTTC. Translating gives CATSDWTSGRFEQYF.

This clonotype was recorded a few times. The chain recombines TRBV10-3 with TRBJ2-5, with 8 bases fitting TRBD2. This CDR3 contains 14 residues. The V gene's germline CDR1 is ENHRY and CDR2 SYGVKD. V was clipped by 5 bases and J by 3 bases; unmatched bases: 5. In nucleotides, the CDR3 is TGTGCCATCAGTCTCGGGGGGGTAGAAGAGACCCAGTACTTC. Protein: CAISLGGVEETQYF.

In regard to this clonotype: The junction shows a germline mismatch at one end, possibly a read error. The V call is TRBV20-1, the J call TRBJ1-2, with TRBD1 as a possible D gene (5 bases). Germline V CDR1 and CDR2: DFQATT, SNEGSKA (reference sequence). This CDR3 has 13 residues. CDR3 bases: TGCAGTGCAAGAGTCAGGGATAACTATGGCTACACCTTC. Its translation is CSARVRDNYGYTF.

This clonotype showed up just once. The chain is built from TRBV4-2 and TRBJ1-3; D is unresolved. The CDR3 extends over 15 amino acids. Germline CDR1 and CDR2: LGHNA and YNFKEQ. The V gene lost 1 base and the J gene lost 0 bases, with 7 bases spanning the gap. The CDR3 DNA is TGTGCCAGCAGCCAAGCCGGAGGCTCTGGAAACACCATATATTTT. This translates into CASSQAGGSGNTIYF.

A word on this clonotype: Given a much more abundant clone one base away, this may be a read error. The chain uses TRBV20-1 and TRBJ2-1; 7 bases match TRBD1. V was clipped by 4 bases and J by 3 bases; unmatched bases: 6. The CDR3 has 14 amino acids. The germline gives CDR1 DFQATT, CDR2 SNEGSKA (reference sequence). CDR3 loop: CSATAGGVYNEQFF. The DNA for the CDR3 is TGCAGTGCTACGGCAGGGGGAGTCTACAATGAGCAGTTCTTC.

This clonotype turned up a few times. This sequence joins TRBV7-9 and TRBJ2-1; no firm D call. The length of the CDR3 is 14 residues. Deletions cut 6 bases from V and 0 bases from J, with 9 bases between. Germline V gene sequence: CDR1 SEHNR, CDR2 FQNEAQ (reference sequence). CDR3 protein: CASRRESSYNEQFF. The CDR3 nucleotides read TGTGCCAGCAGGCGTGAGAGCTCCTACAATGAGCAGTTCTTC.

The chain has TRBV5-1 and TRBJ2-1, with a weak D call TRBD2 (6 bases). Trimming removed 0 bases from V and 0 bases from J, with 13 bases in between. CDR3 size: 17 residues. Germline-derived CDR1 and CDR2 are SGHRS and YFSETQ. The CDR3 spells CASSLEGGTRSYNEQFF. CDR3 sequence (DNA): TGCGCCAGCAGCTTGGAAGGCGGGACTCGCTCCTACAATGAGCAGTTCTTC. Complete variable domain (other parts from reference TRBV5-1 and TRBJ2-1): KAGVTQTPRYLIKTRGQQVTLSCSPISGHRSVSWYQQTPGQGLQFLFEYFSETQRNKGNFPGRFSGRQFSNSRSEMNVSTLELGDSALYLCASSLEGGTRSYNEQFFGPGTRLTVL.

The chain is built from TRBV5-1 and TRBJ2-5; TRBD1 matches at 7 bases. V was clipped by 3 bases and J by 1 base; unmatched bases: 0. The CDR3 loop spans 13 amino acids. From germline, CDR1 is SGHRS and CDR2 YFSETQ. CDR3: CASSWDSQETQYF. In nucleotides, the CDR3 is TGCGCCAGCAGCTGGGACAGCCAAGAGACCCAGTACTTC.

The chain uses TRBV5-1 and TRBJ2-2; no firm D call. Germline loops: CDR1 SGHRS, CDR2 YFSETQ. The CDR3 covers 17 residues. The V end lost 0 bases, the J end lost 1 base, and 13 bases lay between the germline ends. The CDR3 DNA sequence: TGCGCCAGCAGCTTGGCCCGTGACTCTCGGAACACCGGGGAGCTGTTTTTT. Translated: CASSLARDSRNTGELFF.

DNA of the CDR3: TGTGCCAGCAGGGGGACAGGGGGCAATGAGCAGTTCTTC. Amino acids: CASRGTGGNEQFF. The V and J genes are TRBV12-3 or TRBV12-4 and TRBJ2-1; 11 nucleotides agree with TRBD1. J was trimmed by 6 bases and V by 6 bases; bases with no gene match: 1. There are 13 residues in the CDR3.

CDR3 nucleotide sequence: TGCAGCGTTGAGGCTGGGAGCTCTGGAAACACCATATATTTT. This encodes CSVEAGSSGNTIYF. The chain recombines TRBV29-1 with TRBJ1-3; D call uncertain. Trimming cost V 3 bases and J 0 bases, with 9 bases left between them. The CDR3 is 14 amino acids. Germline loops: CDR1 SQVTM, CDR2 ANQGSEA.

The CDR3 is CASSRRDRDGYTF. CDR3 bases: TGTGCCAGCAGCCGCCGGGACAGGGATGGCTACACCTTC. V and J are TRBV7-2 and TRBJ1-2; 9 bases fit TRBD1. CDR3 length: 13 residues. The junction had 4 bases not matched to a gene; V was cut back by 5 bases and J by 6 bases. The germline gives CDR1 SGHTA, CDR2 FQGNSA.

Here the CDR3 reads CASSSGLLYGYTF. The CDR3 region has the DNA TGTGCCAGCAGTTCTGGCCTACTCTATGGCTACACCTTC. The rearrangement links TRBV12-3 or TRBV12-4 to TRBJ1-2; unclear D gene. V was trimmed by 4 bases and J by 4 bases, leaving 10 bases between them. The CDR3 runs 13 residues.

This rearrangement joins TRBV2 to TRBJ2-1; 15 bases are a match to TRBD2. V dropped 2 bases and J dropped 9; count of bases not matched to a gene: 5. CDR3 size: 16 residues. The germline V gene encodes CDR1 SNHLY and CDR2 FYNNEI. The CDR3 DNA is TGTGCCAGCAGTGAACGGGGACTAGCGGGAGGAGGTGAGCAGTTCTTC. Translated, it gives CASSERGLAGGGEQFF.

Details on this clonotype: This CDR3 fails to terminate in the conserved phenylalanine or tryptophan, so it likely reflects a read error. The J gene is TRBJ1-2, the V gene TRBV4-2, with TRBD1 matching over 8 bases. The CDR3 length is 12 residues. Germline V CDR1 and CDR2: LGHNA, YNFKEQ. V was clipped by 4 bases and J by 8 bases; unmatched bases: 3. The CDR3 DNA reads TGTGCCAGCAGCCCCGACAGGGGCGGCTACACCCTC. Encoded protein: CASSPDRGGYTL.

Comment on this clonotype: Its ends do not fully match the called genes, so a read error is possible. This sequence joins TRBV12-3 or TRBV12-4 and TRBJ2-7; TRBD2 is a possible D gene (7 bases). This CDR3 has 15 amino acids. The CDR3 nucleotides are TGTGCCGGCAGACTAGGGGGGGACACATCCTACGAGCAGTACTTC. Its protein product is CAGRLGGDTSYEQYF.

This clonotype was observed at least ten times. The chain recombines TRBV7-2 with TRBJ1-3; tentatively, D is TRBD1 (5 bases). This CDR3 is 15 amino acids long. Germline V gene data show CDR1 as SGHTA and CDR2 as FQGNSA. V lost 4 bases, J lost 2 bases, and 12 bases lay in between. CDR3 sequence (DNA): TGTGCCAGCAGCTCCCGGTCGGGGGCTGGAAACACCATATATTTT. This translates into CASSSRSGAGNTIYF.

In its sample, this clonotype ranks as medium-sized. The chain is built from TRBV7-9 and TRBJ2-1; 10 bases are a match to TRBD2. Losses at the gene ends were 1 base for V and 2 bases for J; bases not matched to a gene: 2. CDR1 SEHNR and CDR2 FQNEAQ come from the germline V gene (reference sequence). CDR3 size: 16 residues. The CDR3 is CASSLELAGTYNEQFF. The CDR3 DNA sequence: TGTGCCAGCAGCTTAGAACTAGCGGGAACCTACAATGAGCAGTTCTTC. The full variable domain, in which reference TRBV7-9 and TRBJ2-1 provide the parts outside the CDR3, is DTGVSQNPRHKITKRGQNVTFRCDPISEHNRLYWYRQTLGQGPEFLTYFQNEAQLEKSRLLSDRFSAERPKGSFSTLEIQRTEQGDSAMYLCASSLELAGTYNEQFFGPGTRLTVL.

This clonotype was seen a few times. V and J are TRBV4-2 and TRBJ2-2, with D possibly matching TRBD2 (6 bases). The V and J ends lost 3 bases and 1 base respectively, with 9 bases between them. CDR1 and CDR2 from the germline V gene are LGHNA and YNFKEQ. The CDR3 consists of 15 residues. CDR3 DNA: TGTGCCAGCAGCCAGGAGGGCCTGAACACCGGGGAGCTGTTTTTT. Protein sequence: CASSQEGLNTGELFF.

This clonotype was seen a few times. CDR3 amino acids: CASSQSSGRAYEQYF. In nucleotides, the CDR3 is TGCGCCAGCAGCCAATCTAGCGGGAGGGCCTACGAGCAGTACTTC. The chain joins TRBV4-1 to TRBJ2-7, with 12 bases lining up with TRBD2. Trimming cost V 2 bases and J 2 bases; bases outside gene matches: 1. The CDR3 totals 15 residues. Germline V gene lookup returns CDR1 MGHRA and CDR2 YSYEKL.

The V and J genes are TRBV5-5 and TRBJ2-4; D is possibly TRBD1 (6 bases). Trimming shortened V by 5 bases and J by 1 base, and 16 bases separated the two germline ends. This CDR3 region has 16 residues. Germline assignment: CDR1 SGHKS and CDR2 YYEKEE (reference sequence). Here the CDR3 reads CASRETPGQAKNIQYF. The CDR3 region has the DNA TGTGCCAGCAGAGAGACCCCAGGACAGGCCAAAAACATTCAGTACTTC.

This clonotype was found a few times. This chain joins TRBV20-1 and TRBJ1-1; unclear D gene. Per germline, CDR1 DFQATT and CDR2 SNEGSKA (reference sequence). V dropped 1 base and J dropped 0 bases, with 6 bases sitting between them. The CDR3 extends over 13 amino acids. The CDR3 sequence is CSARALMNTEAFF. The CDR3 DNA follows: TGCAGTGCTAGAGCTCTAATGAACACTGAAGCTTTCTTT.

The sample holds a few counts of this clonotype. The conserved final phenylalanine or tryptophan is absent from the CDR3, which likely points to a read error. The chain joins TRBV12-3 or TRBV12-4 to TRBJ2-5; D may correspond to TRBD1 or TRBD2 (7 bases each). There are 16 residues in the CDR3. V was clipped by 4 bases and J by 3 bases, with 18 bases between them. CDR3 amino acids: CASSSNRGGGEETQYY. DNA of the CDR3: TGTGCCAGCAGTTCCAATAGGGGAGGGGGCGAAGAGACCCAGTACTAC.

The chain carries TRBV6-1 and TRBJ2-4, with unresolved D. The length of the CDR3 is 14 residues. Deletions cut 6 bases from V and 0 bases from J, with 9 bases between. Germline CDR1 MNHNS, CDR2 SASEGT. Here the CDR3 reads CASSPVVAKNIQYF. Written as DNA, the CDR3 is TGTGCCAGCAGCCCGGTTGTAGCCAAAAACATTCAGTACTTC.

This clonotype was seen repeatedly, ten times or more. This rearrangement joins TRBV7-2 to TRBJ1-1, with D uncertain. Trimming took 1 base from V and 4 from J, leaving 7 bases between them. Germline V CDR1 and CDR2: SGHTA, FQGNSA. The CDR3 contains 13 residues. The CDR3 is CASSLGATTEAFF. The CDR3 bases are TGTGCCAGCAGCTTAGGGGCTACCACTGAAGCTTTCTTT.